One T cell receptor (beta chain) is described in this entry. Its specificity is unknown. These data come from a study of T cell clusters in autoimmune cytopenias. Study results and limitations: TRB repertoire shifts in secondary cytopenia and chronic lymphocytic leukemia mostly reflected lymphoma, not autoimmunity.

TRB amplification used 250 ng of peripheral blood genomic DNA. One tube held mixed TRB-A and TRB-B primer pools for touch-down PCR. TCRdb re-analyzed the multiplex PCR reads; it lists each CDR3 protein once, without DNA. In total, the table holds about 6,300 distinct CDR3 sequences. Germline CDR1 and CDR2: MNHEY and SMNVEV (reference sequence). The CDR3 spans 13 residues. The same data also went into a second study, on T cell repertoires in aging, cancer and after chemotherapy. That study reports: Six age groups, ranging from 30 or younger to 70 or older, included the donors. Median generation probability rose over the chemotherapy interval in each cancer cohort, suggesting rebound thymic output.

The J gene is TRBJ2-2, the V gene TRBV27. Material: peripheral blood. This TCR came from a human donor in good health. The CDR3 reads CASSNWDTGELFF.